This T cell receptor (beta chain) is drawn from a study of blood T cell repertoires in COVID-19. The CDR3 consists of 15 residues. The germline gives CDR1 LGHNA, CDR2 YNFKEQ. Trimming at V came to 1 base and at J to 5 bases, leaving 5 bases not matched to a gene. Assay used: immunoSEQ multiplex PCR; TCRdb lists only in-frame clones, some missing. The sample includes roughly 200,000 clones, more than 70% of them seen just once. The TCR was taken from a person aged 65 to 85 with COVID-19, enrolled during active disease. Sequenced: peripheral blood. The chain links TRBV4-2 to TRBJ2-5; TRBD1 matches 9 bases. The CDR3 loop reads CASSQADRGLETQYF. In DNA, the CDR3 is TGTGCCAGCAGCCAAGCGGACAGGGGCTTGGAGACCCAGTACTTC.